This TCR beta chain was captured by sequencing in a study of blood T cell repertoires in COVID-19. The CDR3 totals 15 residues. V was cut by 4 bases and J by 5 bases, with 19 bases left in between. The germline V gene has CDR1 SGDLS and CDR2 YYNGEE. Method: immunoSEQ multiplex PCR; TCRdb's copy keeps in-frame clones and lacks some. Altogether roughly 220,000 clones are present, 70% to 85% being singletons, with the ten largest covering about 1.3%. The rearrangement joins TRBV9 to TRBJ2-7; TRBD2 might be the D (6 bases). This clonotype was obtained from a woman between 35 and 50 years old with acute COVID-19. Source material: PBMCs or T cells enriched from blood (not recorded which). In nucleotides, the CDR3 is TGTGCCAGCAGCCGTTGGGGTCCAGGAGGGAACGAGCAGTACTTC. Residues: CASSRWGPGGNEQYF.